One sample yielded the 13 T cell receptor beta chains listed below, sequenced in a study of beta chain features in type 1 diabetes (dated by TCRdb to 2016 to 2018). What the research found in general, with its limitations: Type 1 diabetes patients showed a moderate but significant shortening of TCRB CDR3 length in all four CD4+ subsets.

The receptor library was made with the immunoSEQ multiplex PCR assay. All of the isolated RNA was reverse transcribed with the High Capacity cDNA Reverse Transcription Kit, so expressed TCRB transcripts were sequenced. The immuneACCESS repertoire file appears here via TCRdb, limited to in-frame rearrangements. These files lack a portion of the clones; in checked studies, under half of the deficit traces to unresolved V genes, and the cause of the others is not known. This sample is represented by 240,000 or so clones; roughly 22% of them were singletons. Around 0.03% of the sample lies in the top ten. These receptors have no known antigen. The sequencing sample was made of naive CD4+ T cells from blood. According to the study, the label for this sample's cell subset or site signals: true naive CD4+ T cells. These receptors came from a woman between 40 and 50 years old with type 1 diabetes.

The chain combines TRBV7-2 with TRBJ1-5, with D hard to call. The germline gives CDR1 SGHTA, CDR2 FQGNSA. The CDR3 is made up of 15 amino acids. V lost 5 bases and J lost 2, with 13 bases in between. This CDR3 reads CASSPMEGGNQPQHF. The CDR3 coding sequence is TGTGCCAGCAGCCCGATGGAGGGTGGCAATCAGCCCCAGCATTTT.

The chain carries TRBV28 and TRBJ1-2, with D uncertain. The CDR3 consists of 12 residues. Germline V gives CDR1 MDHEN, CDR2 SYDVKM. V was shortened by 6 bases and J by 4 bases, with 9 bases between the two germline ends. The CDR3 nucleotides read TGTGCCAGCAGGGAGATGGCCTATGGCTACACCTTC. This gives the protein CASREMAYGYTF.

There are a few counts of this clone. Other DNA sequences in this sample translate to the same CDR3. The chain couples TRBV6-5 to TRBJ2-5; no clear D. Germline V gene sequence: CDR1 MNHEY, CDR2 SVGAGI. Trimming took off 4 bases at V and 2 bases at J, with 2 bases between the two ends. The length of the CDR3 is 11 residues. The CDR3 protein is CASSLQETQYF. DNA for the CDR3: TGTGCCAGCAGTTTACAAGAGACCCAGTACTTC.

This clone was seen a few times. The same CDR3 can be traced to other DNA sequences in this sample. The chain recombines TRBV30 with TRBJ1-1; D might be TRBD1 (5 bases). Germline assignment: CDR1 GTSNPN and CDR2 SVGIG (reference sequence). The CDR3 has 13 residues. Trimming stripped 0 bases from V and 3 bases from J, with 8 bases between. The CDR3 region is CAWSVLGDTEAFF. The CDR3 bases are TGTGCCTGGAGTGTCCTAGGGGACACTGAAGCTTTCTTT.

The CDR3 sequence: CASTAGTNEQFF. CDR3 bases: TGTGCCAGCACCGCGGGAACCAATGAGCAGTTCTTC. The V call is TRBV28, the J call TRBJ2-1, with D possibly being TRBD2 (6 bases). Germline V CDR1 and CDR2: MDHEN, SYDVKM. The germline V and J ends were trimmed by 7 bases and 6 bases, with 10 bases remaining between them. The CDR3 is made up of 12 amino acids.

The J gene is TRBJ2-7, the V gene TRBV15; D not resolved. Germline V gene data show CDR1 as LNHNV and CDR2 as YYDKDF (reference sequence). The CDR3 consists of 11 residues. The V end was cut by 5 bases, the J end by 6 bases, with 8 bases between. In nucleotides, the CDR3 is TGTGCCACCAGCGTATCGGGCGAGCAGTACTTC. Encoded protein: CATSVSGEQYF.

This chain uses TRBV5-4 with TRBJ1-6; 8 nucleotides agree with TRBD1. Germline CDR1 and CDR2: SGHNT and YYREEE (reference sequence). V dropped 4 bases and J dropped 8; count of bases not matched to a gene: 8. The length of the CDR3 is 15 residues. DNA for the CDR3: TGTGCCAGCAGCGTCTCAGGGGGCTCGGATTCACCCCTCCACTTT. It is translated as CASSVSGGSDSPLHF. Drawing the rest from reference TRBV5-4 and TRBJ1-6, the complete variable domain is ETGVTQSPTHLIKTRGQQVTLRCSSQSGHNTVSWYQQALGQGPQFIFQYYREEENGRGNFPPRFSGLQFPNYSSELNVNALELDDSALYLCASSVSGGSDSPLHFGNGTRLTVT.

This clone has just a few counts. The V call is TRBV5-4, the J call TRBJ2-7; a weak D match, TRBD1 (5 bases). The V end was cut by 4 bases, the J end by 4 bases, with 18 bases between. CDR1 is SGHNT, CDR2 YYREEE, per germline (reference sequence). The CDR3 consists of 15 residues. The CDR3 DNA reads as TGTGCCAGCAGCCGCCCGTCCCAGGGATCATACGAGCAGTACTTC. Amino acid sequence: CASSRPSQGSYEQYF.

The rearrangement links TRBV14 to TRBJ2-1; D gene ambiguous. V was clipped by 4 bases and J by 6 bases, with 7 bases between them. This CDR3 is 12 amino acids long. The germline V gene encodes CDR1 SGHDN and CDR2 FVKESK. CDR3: CASSLRPNEQFF. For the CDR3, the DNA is TGTGCCAGCAGCCTCAGGCCCAATGAGCAGTTCTTC.

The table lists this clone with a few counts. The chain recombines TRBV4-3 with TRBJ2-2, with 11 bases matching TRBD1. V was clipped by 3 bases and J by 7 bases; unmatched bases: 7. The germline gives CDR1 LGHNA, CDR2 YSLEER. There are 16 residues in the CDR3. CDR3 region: CASSHLRDRGSGELFF. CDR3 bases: TGCGCCAGCAGCCACCTCCGGGACAGGGGGAGCGGGGAGCTGTTTTTT.

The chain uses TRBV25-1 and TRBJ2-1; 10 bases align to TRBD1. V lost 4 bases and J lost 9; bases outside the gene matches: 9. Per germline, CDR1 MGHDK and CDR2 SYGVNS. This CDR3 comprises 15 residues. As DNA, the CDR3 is TGTGCCAGCAGTGGGGGGACAGGGGTGAGCGGTGAGCAGTTCTTC. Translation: CASSGGTGVSGEQFF.

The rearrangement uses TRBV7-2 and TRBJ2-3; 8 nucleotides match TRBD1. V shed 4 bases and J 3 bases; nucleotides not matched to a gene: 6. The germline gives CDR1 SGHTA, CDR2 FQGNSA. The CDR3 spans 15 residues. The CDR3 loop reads CASSSRTGRTDTQYF. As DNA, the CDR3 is TGTGCCAGCAGCTCCCGGACAGGGCGGACAGATACGCAGTATTTT. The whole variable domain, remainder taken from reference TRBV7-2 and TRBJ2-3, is GAGVSQSPSNKVTEKGKDVELRCDPISGHTALYWYRQSLGQGLEFLIYFQGNSAPDKSGLPSDRFSAERTGGSVSTLTIQRTQQEDSAVYLCASSSRTGRTDTQYFGPGTRLTVL.

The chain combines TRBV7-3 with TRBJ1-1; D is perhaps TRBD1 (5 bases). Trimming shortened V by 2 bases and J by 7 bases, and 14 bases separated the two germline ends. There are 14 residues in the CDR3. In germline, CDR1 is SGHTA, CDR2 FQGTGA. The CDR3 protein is CASSLVVTVVEAFF. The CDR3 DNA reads TGTGCCAGCAGCTTAGTAGTGACAGTCGTTGAAGCTTTCTTT.